This entry concerns a single T cell receptor (delta chain). Relative to the germline gene, one junction end is altered; a read error may explain this. TCRdb re-called clones from the reads using CATT. The repertoire has more than 5,000 delta-chain clones, less than 20% of them found once; the top ten carry over 5%. The data belong to a study of gamma-delta chains in newborns, infants, children. Overall study context: Polyclonal expansion of innate γδ T cells after birth follows microbial exposure.

Germline assignment: CDR1 GEAIGNYY and CDR2 EKD. This CDR3 has 24 amino acids. The chain combines TRDV2 with TRDJ3, with 9 bases matching TRDD3. Because TCRdb records no J gene, it was assigned here through a match of the DNA to germline. The source material was blood. The receptor's source is a child who was a newborn, infant or young child, either healthy, febrile or measles-vaccinated (not recorded which). CDR3: CACDTVQEGTGGPYRSRDTRQMFF. The CDR3 DNA follows: TGTGCCTGTGACACCGTTCAAGAAGGTACTGGGGGACCTTACCGCTCCCGGGACACCCGACAGATGTTTTTC.